Each of the 31 T cell receptor beta chains below was sequenced from the same sample in a study of PD-1 blockade in classical Hodgkin lymphoma (TCRdb year 2020). Libraries came from the immunoSEQ multiplex PCR assay. The table comes from immuneACCESS by way of TCRdb, which keeps in-frame sequences with V and J called. Part of the clones is missing from these tables; in studies checked, under half for an unresolved V gene and the rest for unknown reasons. The sample contains 35,000 to 45,000 clones, roughly three quarters of them found a single time. 13% to 15% of the sample is held by the ten biggest clonotypes. The time point tag for this specimen amounts to: cycle 2 day 1 (C2D1) of nivolumab. Every trial patient had relapsed after autologous stem cell transplantation, and cohorts A, B and C differed in prior brentuximab vedotin exposure. Sequencing was performed on peripheral blood mononuclear cells (PBMCs), taken before the second cycle of nivolumab. The receptors stem from a human donor with classical Hodgkin lymphoma.

The rearrangement links TRBV11-2 to TRBJ2-3; D remains ambiguous. Germline-derived CDR1 and CDR2 are SGHAT and FQNNGV. The V gene lost 1 base and the J gene lost 2 bases, with 7 bases spanning the gap. The CDR3 sequence is 14 residues long. The CDR3: CASSLVGVTDTQYF. As DNA, the CDR3 is TGTGCCAGCAGCTTAGTCGGCGTCACAGATACGCAGTATTTT.

V usage is TRBV6-5 and J usage is TRBJ2-7; no firm D call. The germline V gene has CDR1 MNHEY and CDR2 SVGAGI. The CDR3 runs 12 residues. V was cut by 6 bases and J by 6 bases, with 12 bases left in between. The CDR3 DNA is TGTGCCAGCAGAAGATCTACGTCCGAGCAGTACTTC. Translation gives CASRRSTSEQYF.

The rearrangement joins TRBV30 to TRBJ1-3, with 7 positions matching TRBD1. The length of the CDR3 is 13 residues. After removal of 4 bases from V and 1 base from J, the junction contained 1 base not matched to a gene. CDR1 is GTSNPN, CDR2 SVGIG, per germline (reference sequence). CDR3 amino acids: CAWTTGSGNTIYF. In DNA, the CDR3 is TGTGCCTGGACGACAGGGTCTGGAAACACCATATATTTT.

V is TRBV19 and J is TRBJ1-3; D possibly corresponds to TRBD1 (5 bases). V lost 7 bases and J lost 0, with 13 bases in between. Germline CDR1 LNHDA, CDR2 SQIVND (reference sequence). This CDR3 spans 15 amino acids. This CDR3 reads CASTAGTLSGNTIYF. CDR3 bases: TGTGCCAGTACCGCCGGGACTCTCTCTGGAAACACCATATATTTT.

This clone was observed a few times. The chain is built from TRBV4-2 and TRBJ2-2; D ambiguous. The CDR3 length is 18 residues. Germline assignment: CDR1 LGHNA and CDR2 YNFKEQ. Between the trimmed V and J ends, which lost 0 bases and 4 bases, there was a span of 18 bases. The CDR3 DNA is TGTGCCAGCAGCCAAGATCGGTCGACCCCCTGGGGCACCGGGGAGCTGTTTTTT. Translated: CASSQDRSTPWGTGELFF.

The chain combines TRBV11-2 with TRBJ2-1; possibly TRBD1 for D (5 bases). V was trimmed by 2 bases and J by 8 bases, leaving 16 bases between them. This CDR3 has 15 amino acids. CDR1 SGHAT and CDR2 FQNNGV come from the germline V gene. The CDR3 loop reads CASSLRRAGIHEQFF. In DNA, the CDR3 is TGTGCCAGCAGCTTACGCCGAGCAGGGATCCATGAGCAGTTCTTC.

CDR3 bases: TGTGCCAGCAGTGAGATTGGGGCCACTGAAGCTTTCTTT. It codes for CASSEIGATEAFF. This chain connects TRBV6-1 to TRBJ1-1; weak D call: TRBD1 (5 bases). The CDR3 length is 13 residues. Per the germline V gene, CDR1 is MNHNS and CDR2 is SASEGT. V was pared by 3 bases and J by 4 bases, with 9 bases between.

The V call is TRBV7-2, the J call TRBJ2-2, with D unclear. Germline CDR1 reads SGHTA; CDR2 reads FQGNSA. V was pared by 5 bases and J by 5 bases, with 18 bases between. The CDR3 loop spans 16 amino acids. The CDR3 DNA reads as TGTGCCAGCAGCCTATGGGGTGAGGTACGGACCGGGGAGCTGTTTTTT. It yields the protein CASSLWGEVRTGELFF.

The chain couples TRBV4-1 to TRBJ1-6, with 7 bases identical to TRBD1. Per the germline V gene, CDR1 is MGHRA and CDR2 is YSYEKL. This CDR3 spans 20 amino acids. Trimming at V came to 1 base and at J to 0 bases, leaving 12 bases not matched to a gene. CDR3 sequence (DNA): TGCGCCAGCAGCCAAGCGAGGGGGGACAGTTTAAGCTCCTATAATTCACCCCTCCACTTT. Its translation is CASSQARGDSLSSYNSPLHF.

In its sample, this clone was seen a few times. The V and J genes are TRBV19 and TRBJ2-1, with D hard to call. The V gene's germline CDR1 is LNHDA and CDR2 SQIVND (reference sequence). The ends were cut back, 1 base at V and 4 bases at J, with 8 bases in the middle. CDR3 length: 14 amino acids. CDR3 loop: CASSIGGTYNEQFF. In DNA form, the CDR3 reads TGTGCCAGTAGTATAGGTGGCACATACAATGAGCAGTTCTTC. Looking up the rest from reference TRBV19 and TRBJ2-1 gives the full variable domain: DGGITQSPKYLFRKEGQNVTLSCEQNLNHDAMYWYRQDPGQGLRLIYYSQIVNDFQKGDIAEGYSVSREKKESFPLTVTSAQKNPTAFYLCASSIGGTYNEQFFGPGTRLTVL.

This sequence joins TRBV7-2 and TRBJ2-7, with D possibly being TRBD2 (5 bases). Germline CDR1 and CDR2: SGHTA and FQGNSA. There are 15 residues in the CDR3. The V and J ends lost 2 bases and 2 bases respectively, with 13 bases between them. The CDR3 reads CASSLISSGAYEQYF. The CDR3 DNA is TGTGCCAGCAGCTTAATAAGCAGCGGAGCCTACGAGCAGTACTTC.

This chain connects TRBV11-2 to TRBJ2-6; no reliable D call. The CDR3 has 14 amino acids. The V end lost 2 bases, the J end lost 2 bases, and 4 bases lay between the germline ends. CDR1 is SGHAT and CDR2 is FQNNGV in the germline V gene. CDR3 sequence: CASSLYTGANVLTF. DNA for the CDR3: TGTGCCAGCAGCTTATACACTGGGGCCAACGTCCTGACTTTC. Complete variable domain (other parts from reference TRBV11-2 and TRBJ2-6): EAGVAQSPRYKIIEKRQSVAFWCNPISGHATLYWYQQILGQGPKLLIQFQNNGVVDDSQLPKDRFSAERLKGVDSTLKIQPAKLEDSAVYLCASSLYTGANVLTFGAGSRLTVL.

The CDR3 sequence is CASSQQGMETQYF. The DNA for the CDR3 is TGTGCCAGCAGCCAACAGGGTATGGAGACCCAGTACTTC. The rearrangement joins TRBV7-2 to TRBJ2-5; a weak D match, TRBD1 (6 bases). Germline assignment: CDR1 SGHTA and CDR2 FQGNSA. The CDR3 is 13 residues long. V shed 5 bases and J shed 5 bases, with 12 bases lying between them.

This chain uses TRBV9 with TRBJ2-7; TRBD1 agrees at 8 bases. After removal of 0 bases from V and 3 bases from J, the junction contained 5 bases not matched to a gene. CDR1 and CDR2 (germline): SGDLS, YYNGEE. The CDR3 length is 15 residues. CDR3 DNA sequence: TGTGCCAGCAGCGTAGCGCCGGGACAGGTCTACGAGCAGTACTTC. This sequence encodes CASSVAPGQVYEQYF.

The V gene is TRBV18, the J gene TRBJ2-7, with a weak D call TRBD2 (6 bases). Germline loops: CDR1 KGHSH, CDR2 LQKENI. Deletions cut 4 bases from V and 6 bases from J, with 16 bases between. This CDR3 comprises 14 residues. The CDR3 DNA is TGTGCCAGCTCACTTAATCGGGAGAGACGCGAGCAGTACTTC. Protein sequence: CASSLNRERREQYF.

This chain joins TRBV10-3 and TRBJ2-1, with TRBD1 identical over 9 bases. Germline CDR1 is ENHRY and CDR2 is SYGVKD. The ends lost 4 bases at V and 8 bases at J; junction bases unmatched: 3. The CDR3 is made up of 13 amino acids. CDR3 sequence reads: CAISGTGVYEQFF. The DNA for the CDR3 is TGTGCCATCAGTGGGACAGGGGTCTATGAGCAGTTCTTC.

This clone was seen a handful of times. The chain employs TRBV5-4 and TRBJ1-2, with 7 bases lining up with TRBD1. Germline values: CDR1 SGHNT, CDR2 YYREEE (reference sequence). The length of the CDR3 is 14 residues. With V trimmed by 3 bases and J by 12 bases, 14 bases remained unmatched. CDR3 in DNA: TGTGCCAGCAGCTACCCCCATGACAGGGCCTTTGACACCTTC. This sequence encodes CASSYPHDRAFDTF.

This chain links TRBV5-1 with TRBJ2-1; D uncertain. CDR1 SGHRS and CDR2 YFSETQ come from the germline V gene. With 4 bases removed from V and 2 bases from J, the gap between germline ends came to 13 bases. The CDR3 covers 15 residues. Written as DNA, the CDR3 is TGCGCCAGCAGCCTGAGTTTACAAACCTACAATGAGCAGTTCTTC. Protein: CASSLSLQTYNEQFF.

V usage is TRBV11-3 and J usage is TRBJ2-1, with D hard to call. Germline CDR1 is SGHNT and CDR2 is YENEEA. V was clipped by 5 bases and J by 10 bases, with 9 bases between them. The CDR3 totals 11 residues. The CDR3, as DNA: TGTGCCAGCAGCCGACGGAAGGAGCAGTTCTTC. Amino acid sequence: CASSRRKEQFF.

This sequence joins TRBV4-1 and TRBJ2-5, with D possibly matching TRBD1 (6 bases). Trimming took off 3 bases at V and 2 bases at J, with 10 bases between the two ends. The CDR3 is 14 residues long. The germline V gene encodes CDR1 MGHRA and CDR2 YSYEKL. CDR3 nucleotide sequence: TGCGCCAGCAGCCAGTGGACAGATCAAGAGACCCAGTACTTC. It specifies CASSQWTDQETQYF.

The chain recombines TRBV7-8 with TRBJ2-6; D might be TRBD2 (6 bases). V lost 6 bases and J lost 0, with 18 bases in between. The CDR3 is 18 amino acids. Per germline, CDR1 SGHVS and CDR2 FQNEAQ. This chain's CDR3 is CASSFRVRGLSGANVLTF. CDR3 nucleotide sequence: TGTGCCAGCAGTTTCAGGGTGCGGGGCCTCTCTGGGGCCAACGTCCTGACTTTC.

The gene calls are TRBV6-1 and TRBJ2-7; 13 bases match TRBD2. This CDR3 contains 15 residues. The V gene's germline CDR1 is MNHNS and CDR2 SASEGT. The trim removed 8 bases at V and 3 bases at J, leaving 7 bases unmatched. CDR3 amino acids: CASGMGLAGFYEQYF. The CDR3 DNA is TGTGCCAGCGGGATGGGACTAGCGGGATTCTACGAGCAGTACTTC.

The gene calls are TRBV27 and TRBJ1-6; 8 bases are shared with TRBD1. Per the germline V gene, CDR1 is MNHEY and CDR2 is SMNVEV (reference sequence). The length of the CDR3 is 16 residues. Unmatched junction bases numbered 7, after V lost 5 bases and J lost 4 bases. The CDR3 protein is CASSRRTGPYNSPLHF. CDR3 nucleotide sequence: TGTGCCAGCAGTCGACGGACAGGGCCATATAATTCACCCCTCCACTTT.

CDR3 bases: TGCGCCAGCAGAACGCAACTCACAGATACGCAGTATTTT. It specifies CASRTQLTDTQYF. The rearrangement uses TRBV5-1 and TRBJ2-3; D gene unclear. Deletions cut 5 bases from V and 2 bases from J, with 9 bases between. Germline loops: CDR1 SGHRS, CDR2 YFSETQ. The CDR3 runs to 13 residues. Full variable domain (remainder filled in from reference TRBV5-1 and TRBJ2-3): KAGVTQTPRYLIKTRGQQVTLSCSPISGHRSVSWYQQTPGQGLQFLFEYFSETQRNKGNFPGRFSGRQFSNSRSEMNVSTLELGDSALYLCASRTQLTDTQYFGPGTRLTVL.

V gene TRBV19 combines with J gene TRBJ2-5, with TRBD1 matching over 11 bases. The trim removed 9 bases at V and 3 bases at J, leaving 9 bases unmatched. The CDR3 sequence is 15 residues long. Germline V gene sequence: CDR1 LNHDA, CDR2 SQIVND (reference sequence). CDR3 in amino acids: CASNGQGASEETQYF. The CDR3 DNA sequence: TGTGCCAGCAACGGACAGGGGGCTTCCGAAGAGACCCAGTACTTC.

A single count supports this clone. The chain joins TRBV4-2 to TRBJ2-7; weak D call: TRBD1 (6 bases). Germline V lookup: CDR1 LGHNA, CDR2 YNFKEQ. The CDR3 consists of 15 residues. V lost 0 bases and J 5 bases, leaving 14 bases between the germline ends. The DNA for the CDR3 is TGTGCCAGCAGCCAAGATTGGACAGTTCCGGACGAGCAGTACTTC. This codes for CASSQDWTVPDEQYF.

The chain links TRBV6-1 to TRBJ1-5, with D unclear. Germline V lookup: CDR1 MNHNS, CDR2 SASEGT. The V and J ends lost 5 bases and 4 bases respectively, with 12 bases between them. The CDR3 spans 14 residues. DNA of the CDR3: TGTGCCAGCAGTAACCGGGCCTTGAATCAGCCCCAGCATTTT. Its translation is CASSNRALNQPQHF.

The rearrangement links TRBV28 to TRBJ1-2, with 9 bases that match TRBD1. With 3 bases clipped from V and 10 bases from J, the junction kept 6 bases outside the gene matches. The CDR3 length is 13 residues. Germline CDR1 is MDHEN and CDR2 is SYDVKM. The CDR3 DNA sequence: TGTGCCAGCAGTTTGTCGACAGGGGGGGACTACACCTTC. Its translation: CASSLSTGGDYTF.

V is TRBV27 and J is TRBJ2-7, with 8 bases fitting TRBD2. CDR1 and CDR2 from the germline V gene are MNHEY and SMNVEV (reference sequence). The V gene end was trimmed by 6 bases and the J gene end by 6 bases; junction bases not matched to a gene: 10. The CDR3 length is 14 residues. This CDR3 is CASRVAGRAGEQYF. The CDR3 nucleotides are TGTGCCAGCAGGGTAGCGGGGAGGGCGGGCGAGCAGTACTTC.

V usage is TRBV27 and J usage is TRBJ2-3; no clear D. V lost 5 bases and J 6 bases, leaving 18 bases between the germline ends. Germline V gene lookup returns CDR1 MNHEY and CDR2 SMNVEV (reference sequence). The CDR3 is 15 amino acids. CDR3 residues: CASSPRMGPGDTQYF. CDR3 DNA: TGTGCCAGCAGTCCCCGTATGGGCCCTGGGGATACGCAGTATTTT.

This clone appeared once. V and J are TRBV2 and TRBJ1-2; TRBD1 matches at 7 bases. Looked up from germline, CDR1 is SNHLY and CDR2 is FYNNEI. This CDR3 contains 14 residues. V lost 4 bases and J lost 2; bases outside the gene matches: 4. Written as DNA, the CDR3 is TGTGCCAGCAGTGGACAGGGCGGAAACTATGGCTACACCTTC. This gives the protein CASSGQGGNYGYTF.